This T cell receptor beta chain was captured by sequencing in a study of blood T cell repertoires in COVID-19. Notes on this clone: Other DNA sequences in this sample translate to the same CDR3.

This CDR3 has 11 amino acids. The ends were cut back, 6 bases at V and 1 base at J, with 3 bases in the middle. Germline assignment: CDR1 MDHEN and CDR2 SYDVKM. Under the authors' procedure: Amplification with reference gene primers provided the estimates of nucleated cell counts. Assay: immunoSEQ multiplex PCR; the TCRdb copy retains only in-frame clones and omits some. D and trimming were read from the DNA, whereas the V and J calls and clone size are those reported in that table. This repertoire shows more than 200,000 clones, about 79% found once; its top ten account for about 8.1%. The gene calls are TRBV28 and TRBJ1-2; the D is unclear. Sample: peripheral blood. The clonotype was recovered from an elderly man with acute or convalescent COVID-19. The CDR3 DNA reads TGTGCCAGCAGCATTAACTATGGCTACACCTTC. This translates into CASSINYGYTF.